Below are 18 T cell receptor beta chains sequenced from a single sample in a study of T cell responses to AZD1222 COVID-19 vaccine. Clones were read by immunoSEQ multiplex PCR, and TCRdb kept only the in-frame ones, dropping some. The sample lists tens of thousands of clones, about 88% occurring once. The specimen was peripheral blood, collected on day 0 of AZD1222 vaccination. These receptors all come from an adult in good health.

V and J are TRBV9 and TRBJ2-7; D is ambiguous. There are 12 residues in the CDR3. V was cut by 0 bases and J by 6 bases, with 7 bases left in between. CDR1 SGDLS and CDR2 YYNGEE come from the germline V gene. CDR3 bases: TGTGCCAGCAGCGTAGGATGGGGCGAGCAGTACTTC. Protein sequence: CASSVGWGEQYF.

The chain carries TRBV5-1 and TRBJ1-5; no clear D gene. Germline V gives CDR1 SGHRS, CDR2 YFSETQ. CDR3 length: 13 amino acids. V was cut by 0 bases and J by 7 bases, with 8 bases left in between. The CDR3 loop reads CASSLAVGQPQHF. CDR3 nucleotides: TGCGCCAGCAGCTTGGCCGTGGGACAGCCCCAGCATTTT.

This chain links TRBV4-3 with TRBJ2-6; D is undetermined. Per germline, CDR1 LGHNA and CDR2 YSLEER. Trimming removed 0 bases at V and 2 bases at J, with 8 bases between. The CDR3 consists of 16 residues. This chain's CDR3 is CASSQESGTGANVLTF. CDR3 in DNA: TGCGCCAGCAGCCAAGAGTCAGGTACTGGGGCCAACGTCCTGACTTTC.

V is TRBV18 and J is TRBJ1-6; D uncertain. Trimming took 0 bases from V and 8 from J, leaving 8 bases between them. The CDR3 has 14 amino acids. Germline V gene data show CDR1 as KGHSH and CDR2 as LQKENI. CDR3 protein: CASSPPGIDSPLHF. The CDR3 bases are TGTGCCAGCTCACCACCGGGCATTGATTCACCCCTCCACTTT.

CDR3 coding DNA: TGTGCCAGCAGCGTAGGAGGGGTAGGGCCCGACGGCACAGATACGCAGTATTTT. Its translation: CASSVGGVGPDGTDTQYF. The chain joins TRBV9 to TRBJ2-3; perhaps D is TRBD1 or TRBD2 (5 bases each). The CDR3 consists of 18 residues. Germline CDR1 is SGDLS and CDR2 is YYNGEE. Trimming shortened V by 0 bases and J by 1 base, and 18 bases separated the two germline ends.

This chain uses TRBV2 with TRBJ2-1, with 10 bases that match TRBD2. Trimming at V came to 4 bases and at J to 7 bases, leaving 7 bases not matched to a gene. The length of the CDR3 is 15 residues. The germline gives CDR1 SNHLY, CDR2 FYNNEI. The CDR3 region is CASSGASGRFNEQFF. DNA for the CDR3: TGTGCCAGCAGTGGGGCTAGCGGGAGATTTAATGAGCAGTTCTTC. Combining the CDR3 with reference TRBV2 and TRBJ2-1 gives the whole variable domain EPEVTQTPSHQVTQMGQEVILRCVPISNHLYFYWYRQILGQKVEFLVSFYNNEISEKSEIFDDQFSVERPDGSNFTLKIRSTKLEDSAMYFCASSGASGRFNEQFFGPGTRLTVL.

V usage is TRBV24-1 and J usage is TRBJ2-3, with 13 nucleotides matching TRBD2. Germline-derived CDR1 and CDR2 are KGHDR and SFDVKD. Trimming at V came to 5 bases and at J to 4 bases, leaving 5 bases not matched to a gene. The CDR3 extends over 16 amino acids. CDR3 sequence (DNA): TGTGCCACCAGTGCGGGACTAGCGGGAAGGGCAGATACGCAGTATTTT. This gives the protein CATSAGLAGRADTQYF.

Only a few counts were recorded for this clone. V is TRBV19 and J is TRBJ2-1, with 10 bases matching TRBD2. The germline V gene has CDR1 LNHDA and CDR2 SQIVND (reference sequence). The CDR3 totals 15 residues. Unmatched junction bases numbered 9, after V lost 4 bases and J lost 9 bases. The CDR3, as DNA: TGTGCCAGTAGTACAAGCGGGGGGGTGAACCTTGAGCAGTTCTTC. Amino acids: CASSTSGGVNLEQFF.

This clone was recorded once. CDR3: CASSGKGTELAVGQFF. As DNA, the CDR3 is TGTGCCAGTAGTGGAAAAGGGACAGAACTAGCCGTGGGGCAGTTCTTC. The rearrangement joins TRBV19 to TRBJ2-1; D is possibly TRBD1 (7 bases). Germline CDR1 is LNHDA and CDR2 is SQIVND (reference sequence). V lost 5 bases, J lost 12 bases, and 26 bases lay in between. The CDR3 sequence is 16 residues long.

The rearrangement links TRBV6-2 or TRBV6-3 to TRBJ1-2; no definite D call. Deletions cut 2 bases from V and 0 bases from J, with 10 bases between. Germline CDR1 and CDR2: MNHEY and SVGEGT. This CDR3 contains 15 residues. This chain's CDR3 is CASSYREGANYGYTF. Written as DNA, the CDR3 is TGTGCCAGCAGTTACAGGGAGGGAGCTAACTATGGCTACACCTTC.

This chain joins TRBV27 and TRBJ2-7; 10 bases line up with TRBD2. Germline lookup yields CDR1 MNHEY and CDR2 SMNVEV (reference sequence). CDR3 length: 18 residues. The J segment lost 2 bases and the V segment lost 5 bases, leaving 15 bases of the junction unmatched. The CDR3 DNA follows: TGTGCCAGCAGTACCCGCGGGACTAGCGAGAGTAGACCCTACGAGCAGTACTTC. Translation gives CASSTRGTSESRPYEQYF.

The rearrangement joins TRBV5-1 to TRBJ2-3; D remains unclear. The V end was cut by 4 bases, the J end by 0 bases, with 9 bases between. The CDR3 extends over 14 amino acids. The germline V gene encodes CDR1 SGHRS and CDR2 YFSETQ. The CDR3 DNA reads TGCGCCAGCAGCCCCCCTTCCAGCACAGATACGCAGTATTTT. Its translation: CASSPPSSTDTQYF. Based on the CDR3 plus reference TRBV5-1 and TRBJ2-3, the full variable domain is KAGVTQTPRYLIKTRGQQVTLSCSPISGHRSVSWYQQTPGQGLQFLFEYFSETQRNKGNFPGRFSGRQFSNSRSEMNVSTLELGDSALYLCASSPPSSTDTQYFGPGTRLTVL.

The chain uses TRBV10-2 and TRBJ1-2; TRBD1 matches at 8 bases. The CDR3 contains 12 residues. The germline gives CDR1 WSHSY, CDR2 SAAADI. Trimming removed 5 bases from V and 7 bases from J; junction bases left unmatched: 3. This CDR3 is CASSQGAPGYTF. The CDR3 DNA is TGCGCCAGCAGTCAGGGGGCTCCTGGCTACACCTTC.

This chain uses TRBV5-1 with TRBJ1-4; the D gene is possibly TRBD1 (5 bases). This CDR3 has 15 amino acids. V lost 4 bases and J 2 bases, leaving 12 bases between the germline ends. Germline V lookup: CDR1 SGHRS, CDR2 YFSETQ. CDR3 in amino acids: CASSPGSGTNEKLFF. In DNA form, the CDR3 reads TGCGCCAGCAGCCCGGGATCAGGGACTAATGAAAAACTGTTTTTT.

The CDR3 DNA follows: TGTGCCAGCCGCCCGGCGGTTTCGCAGGGCTACACCTTC. The encoded protein is CASRPAVSQGYTF. This rearrangement joins TRBV6-5 to TRBJ1-2; no firm D call. The CDR3 extends over 13 amino acids. Germline CDR1 reads MNHEY; CDR2 reads SVGAGI. V lost 8 bases and J lost 8, with 18 bases in between.

The CDR3 here is CASSGGVGNQPQHF. CDR3 nucleotide sequence: TGTGCCAGCAGCGGGGGAGTAGGCAATCAGCCCCAGCATTTT. The V call is TRBV7-9, the J call TRBJ1-5, with D possibly matching TRBD1 (5 bases). From germline, CDR1 is SEHNR and CDR2 FQNEAQ (reference sequence). Trimming cost V 5 bases and J 2 bases, with 10 bases left between them. The CDR3 is made up of 14 amino acids.

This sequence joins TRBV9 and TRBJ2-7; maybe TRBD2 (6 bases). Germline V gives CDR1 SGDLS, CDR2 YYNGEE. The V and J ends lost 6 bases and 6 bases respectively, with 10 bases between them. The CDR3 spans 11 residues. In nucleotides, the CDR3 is TGTGCCAGCAAGCGGGCGGTCGAGCAGTACTTC. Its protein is CASKRAVEQYF.

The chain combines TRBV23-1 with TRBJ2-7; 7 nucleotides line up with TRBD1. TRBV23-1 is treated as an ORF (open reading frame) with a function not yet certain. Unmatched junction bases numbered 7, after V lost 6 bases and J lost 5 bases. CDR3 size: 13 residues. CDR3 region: CASSLDRVDEQYF. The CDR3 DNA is TGCGCCAGCAGCCTCGACAGGGTTGACGAGCAGTACTTC.